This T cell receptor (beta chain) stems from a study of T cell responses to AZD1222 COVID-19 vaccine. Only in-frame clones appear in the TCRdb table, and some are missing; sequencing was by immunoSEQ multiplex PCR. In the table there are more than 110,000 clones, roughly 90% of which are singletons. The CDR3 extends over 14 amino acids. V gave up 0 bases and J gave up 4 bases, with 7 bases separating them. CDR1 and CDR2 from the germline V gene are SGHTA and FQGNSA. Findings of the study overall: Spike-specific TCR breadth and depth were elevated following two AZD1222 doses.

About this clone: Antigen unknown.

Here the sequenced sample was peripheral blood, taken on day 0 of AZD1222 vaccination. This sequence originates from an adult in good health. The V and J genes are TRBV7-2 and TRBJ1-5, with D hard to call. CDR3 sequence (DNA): TGTGCCAGCAGCTTAGCACTGGGTAATCAGCCCCAGCATTTT. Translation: CASSLALGNQPQHF.